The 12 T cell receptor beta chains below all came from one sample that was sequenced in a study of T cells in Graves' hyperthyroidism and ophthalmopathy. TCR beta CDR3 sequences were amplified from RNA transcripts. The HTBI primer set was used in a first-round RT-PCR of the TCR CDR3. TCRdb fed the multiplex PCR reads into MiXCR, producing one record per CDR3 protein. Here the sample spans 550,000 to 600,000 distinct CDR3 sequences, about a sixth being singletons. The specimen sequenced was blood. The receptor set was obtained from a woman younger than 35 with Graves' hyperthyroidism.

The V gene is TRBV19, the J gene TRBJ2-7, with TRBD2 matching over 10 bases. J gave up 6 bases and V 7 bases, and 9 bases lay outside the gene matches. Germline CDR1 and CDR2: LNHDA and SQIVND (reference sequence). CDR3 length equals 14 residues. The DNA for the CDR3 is TGTGCCAGTAAAAGAGCGGGGGGGCACGGCGAGCAGTACTTC. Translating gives CASKRAGGHGEQYF.

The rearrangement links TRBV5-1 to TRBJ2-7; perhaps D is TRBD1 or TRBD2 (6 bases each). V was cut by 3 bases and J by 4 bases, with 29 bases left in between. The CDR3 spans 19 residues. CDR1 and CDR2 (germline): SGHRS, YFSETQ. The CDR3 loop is CASSSSTRGRQRRMYEQYF. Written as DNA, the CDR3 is TGCGCCAGCAGCTCGTCAACTAGGGGGAGGCAAAGAAGAATGTACGAGCAGTACTTC. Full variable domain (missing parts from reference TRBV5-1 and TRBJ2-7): KAGVTQTPRYLIKTRGQQVTLSCSPISGHRSVSWYQQTPGQGLQFLFEYFSETQRNKGNFPGRFSGRQFSNSRSEMNVSTLELGDSALYLCASSSSTRGRQRRMYEQYFGPGTRLTVT.

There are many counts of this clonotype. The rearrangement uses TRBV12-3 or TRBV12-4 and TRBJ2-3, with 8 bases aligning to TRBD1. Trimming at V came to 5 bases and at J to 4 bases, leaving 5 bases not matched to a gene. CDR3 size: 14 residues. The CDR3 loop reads CASSHRGYSDTQYF. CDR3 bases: TGTGCCAGCAGTCACAGGGGGTATTCAGATACGCAGTATTTT.

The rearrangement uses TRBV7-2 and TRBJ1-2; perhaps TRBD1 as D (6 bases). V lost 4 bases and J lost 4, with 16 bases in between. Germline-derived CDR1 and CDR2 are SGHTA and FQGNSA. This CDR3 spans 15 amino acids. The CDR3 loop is CASSSNAAGAYGYTF. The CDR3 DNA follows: TGTGCCAGCAGCTCAAACGCGGCAGGGGCCTATGGCTACACCTTC.

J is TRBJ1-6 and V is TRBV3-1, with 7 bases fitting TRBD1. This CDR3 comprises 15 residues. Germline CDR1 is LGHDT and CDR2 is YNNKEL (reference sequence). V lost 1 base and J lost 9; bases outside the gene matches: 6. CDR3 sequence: CASSQAAGGVSPLHF. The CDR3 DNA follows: TGTGCCAGCAGCCAAGCCGCAGGGGGGGTTTCACCCCTCCACTTT.

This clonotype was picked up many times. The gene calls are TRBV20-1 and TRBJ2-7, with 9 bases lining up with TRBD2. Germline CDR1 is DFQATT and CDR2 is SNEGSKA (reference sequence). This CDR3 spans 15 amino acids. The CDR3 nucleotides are TGCAGCGTGACTAGCGGCCACTCGAGCTCCTACGAGCAGTACTTC. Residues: CSVTSGHSSSYEQYF.

For the CDR3, the DNA is TGCAGCGTGCTGACAGGGGATAATTCACCCCTCCACTTT. It specifies CSVLTGDNSPLHF. This rearrangement joins TRBV29-1 to TRBJ1-6; 8 bases map to TRBD1. J was trimmed by 5 bases and V by 6 bases; bases with no gene match: 3. The germline V gene encodes CDR1 SQVTM and CDR2 ANQGSEA. The CDR3 covers 13 residues.

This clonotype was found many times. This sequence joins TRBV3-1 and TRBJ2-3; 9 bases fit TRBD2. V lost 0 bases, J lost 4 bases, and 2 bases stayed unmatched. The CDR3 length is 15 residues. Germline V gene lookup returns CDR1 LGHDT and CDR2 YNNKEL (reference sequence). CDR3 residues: CASSQDEREADTQYF. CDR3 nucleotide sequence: TGTGCCAGCAGCCAAGATGAGCGGGAGGCAGATACGCAGTATTTT.

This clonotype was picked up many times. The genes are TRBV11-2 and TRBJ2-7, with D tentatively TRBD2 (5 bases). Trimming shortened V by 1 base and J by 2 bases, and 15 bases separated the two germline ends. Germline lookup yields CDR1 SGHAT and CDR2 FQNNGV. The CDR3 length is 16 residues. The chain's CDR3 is CASSLVGSGITYEQYF. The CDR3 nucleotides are TGTGCCAGCAGCTTAGTGGGATCGGGAATCACCTACGAGCAGTACTTC.

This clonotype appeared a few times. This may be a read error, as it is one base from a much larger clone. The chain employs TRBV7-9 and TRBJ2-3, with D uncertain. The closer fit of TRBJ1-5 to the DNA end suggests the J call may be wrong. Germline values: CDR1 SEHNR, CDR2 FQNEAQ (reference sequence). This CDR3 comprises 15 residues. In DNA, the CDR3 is TGTGCCAGCAGCTCTAGAGGTCGCAGCACAGATACGCAGCATTTT. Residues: CASSSRGRSTDTQHF.

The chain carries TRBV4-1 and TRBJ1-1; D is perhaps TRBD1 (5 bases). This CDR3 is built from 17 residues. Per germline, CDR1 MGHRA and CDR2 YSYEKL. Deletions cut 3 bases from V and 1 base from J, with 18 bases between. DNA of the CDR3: TGCGCCAGCAGCCATCCCCGAGGGGACTGGAAGAACACTGAAGCTTTCTTT. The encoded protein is CASSHPRGDWKNTEAFF.

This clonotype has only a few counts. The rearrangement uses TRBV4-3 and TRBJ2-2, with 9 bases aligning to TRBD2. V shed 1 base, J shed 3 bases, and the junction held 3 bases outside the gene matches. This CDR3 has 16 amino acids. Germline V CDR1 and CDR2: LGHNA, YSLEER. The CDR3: CASSQAAGGHTGELFF. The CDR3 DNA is TGCGCCAGCAGCCAAGCTGCGGGGGGGCACACCGGGGAGCTGTTTTTT.